The T cell receptor beta chain under discussion was sequenced for a study of shared clonotypes between healthy human individuals. CD45RO-negative, CCR7-positively selected cells formed the naive CD8 fraction, excluding terminally differentiated effector memory CD45RA+ cells. Every one of the donors was a Caucasian adult that lived in Nashville, Tennessee. The V end lost 4 bases, the J end lost 2 bases, and 2 bases lay between the germline ends. Germline V gene data show CDR1 as MGHRA and CDR2 as YSYEKL. The CDR3 is 12 residues long. In the case of this clone: The sample carries other DNA sequences with the same CDR3.

Measured with immunoSEQ multiplex PCR; TCRdb has only the in-frame clones, and not every one. This repertoire shows 1.5 million to 2.5 million clones, approximately 94% found once; its top ten account for 0.95% to 1.5%. Sequencing input: naive CD8+ T cells sorted from blood. This clonotype originated in a man between 18 and 29 years old in good health. The chain recombines TRBV4-1 with TRBJ2-2; D remains unclear. The CDR3 loop reads CASSRNTGELFF. CDR3 nucleotide sequence: TGCGCCAGCAGCCGAAACACCGGGGAGCTGTTTTTT.